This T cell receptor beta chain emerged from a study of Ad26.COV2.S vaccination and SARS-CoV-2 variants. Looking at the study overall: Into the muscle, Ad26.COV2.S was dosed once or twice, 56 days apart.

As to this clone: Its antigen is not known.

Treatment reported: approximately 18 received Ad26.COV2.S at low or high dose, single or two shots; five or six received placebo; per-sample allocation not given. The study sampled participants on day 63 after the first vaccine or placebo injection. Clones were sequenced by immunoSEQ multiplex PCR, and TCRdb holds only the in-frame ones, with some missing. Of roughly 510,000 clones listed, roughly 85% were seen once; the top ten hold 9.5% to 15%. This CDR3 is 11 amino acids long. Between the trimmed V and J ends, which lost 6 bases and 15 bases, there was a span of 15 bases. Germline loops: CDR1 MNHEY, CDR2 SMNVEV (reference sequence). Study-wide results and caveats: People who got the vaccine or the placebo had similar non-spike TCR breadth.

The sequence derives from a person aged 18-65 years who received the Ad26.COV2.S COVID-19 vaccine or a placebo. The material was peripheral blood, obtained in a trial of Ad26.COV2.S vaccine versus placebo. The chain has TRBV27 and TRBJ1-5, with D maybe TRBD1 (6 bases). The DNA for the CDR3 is TGTGCCAGCAGAACGAGGGGGGGATTGCATTTT. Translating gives CASRTRGGLHF.